Below, one TCR beta chain is given with its context. Its antigen is not identified. Trimming pared 5 bases from V and 0 bases from J, leaving 8 bases between. CDR3 length equals 14 residues. The germline gives CDR1 MNHNS, CDR2 SASEGT. This sample was taken from a study of shared clonotypes between healthy human individuals. Study information: Donors had three CD4 naive, three CD4 memory, two CD8 naive and one CD8 memory plate apiece. Notes on the study in general: Sharing of clonotypes among donors was expected to vary with sequencing depth. Relative to clonotypes present in all four donors, those not shared had lower generation probabilities.

Original handling: Filtering differed because ImmunoSEQ produced junction-only sequences that carried no quality scores. Generated by immunoSEQ multiplex PCR, the TCRdb table keeps only in-frame clones and is missing some. That table gives V, J and clone size, and the DNA gave D and trimming. Of around 750,000 clones in the sample, about 74% are singletons; the top ten hold about 1.8%. The clonotype originates from a woman in her thirties in good health. The sequencing input was memory CD4+ T cells sorted from blood. The subset is: CD45RA-negative fraction. The chain carries TRBV6-1 and TRBJ1-3; D is unclear. The CDR3 loop reads CASSPQFSGNTIYF. CDR3 DNA: TGTGCCAGCAGTCCACAGTTCTCTGGAAACACCATATATTTT.